The table lists the clone carrying this T cell receptor beta chain with a few counts. Original handling: Reference gene primers were amplified, and this amplification served to estimate nucleated cell counts. Method: immunoSEQ multiplex PCR; TCRdb's copy keeps in-frame clones and lacks some. V and J calls and clone size are as listed in that table; D and trimming were resolved from the DNA. Seen here are about 120,000 clones, roughly four fifths observed once, and the top ten hold over 9.5%. This sample was included in a study of blood T cell repertoires in COVID-19. The CDR3 extends over 14 amino acids. The trim removed 5 bases at V and 4 bases at J, leaving 11 bases unmatched. CDR1 and CDR2 from the germline V gene are GTSNPN and SVGIG (reference sequence).

Material for sequencing was peripheral blood. J is TRBJ2-7 and V is TRBV30; 7 positions agree with TRBD1. The receptor's source is a man aged 60 to 69 with acute or convalescent COVID-19. The CDR3, as DNA: TGTGCCTGGGCCACCGGGACAGTGAGGTACGAGCAGTACTTC. This codes for CAWATGTVRYEQYF.